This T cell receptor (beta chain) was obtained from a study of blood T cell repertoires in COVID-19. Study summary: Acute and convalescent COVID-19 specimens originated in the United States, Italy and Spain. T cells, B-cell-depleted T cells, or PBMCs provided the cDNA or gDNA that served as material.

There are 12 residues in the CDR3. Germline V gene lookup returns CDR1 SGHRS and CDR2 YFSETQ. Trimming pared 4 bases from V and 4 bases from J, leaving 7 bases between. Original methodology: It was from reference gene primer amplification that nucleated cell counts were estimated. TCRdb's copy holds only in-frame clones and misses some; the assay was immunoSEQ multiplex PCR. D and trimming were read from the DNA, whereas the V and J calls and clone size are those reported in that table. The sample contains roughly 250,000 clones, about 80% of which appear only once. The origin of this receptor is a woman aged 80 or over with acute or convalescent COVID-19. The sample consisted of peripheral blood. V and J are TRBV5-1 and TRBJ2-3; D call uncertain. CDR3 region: CASSPESDTQYF. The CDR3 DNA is TGCGCCAGCAGCCCGGAGTCAGATACGCAGTATTTT.